This T cell receptor beta chain originates from a study of blood T cell repertoires in COVID-19. Study-level information: The United States, Italy and Spain supplied acute and convalescent COVID-19 samples. From T cells, B-cell-depleted T cells, or PBMCs came the material, which was cDNA or gDNA.

With 6 bases removed from V and 11 bases from J, the gap between germline ends came to 11 bases. This CDR3 is built from 12 residues. Original data processing: By means of reference gene primer amplification, nucleated cell counts were estimated. Here immunoSEQ multiplex PCR was the method, and the copy in TCRdb shows in-frame clones only, minus some. The DNA gave D and trimming, while V, J and clone size come from that table. The data show approximately 210,000 clones, roughly 88% seen once. The chain carries TRBV12-3 or TRBV12-4 and TRBJ1-6, with D possibly TRBD1 on 5 matching bases. Sequences were obtained from peripheral blood. This receptor was obtained from a man aged 18 to 30 with active or convalescent COVID-19. This CDR3 reads CASSPDSPPLHF. DNA for the CDR3: TGTGCCAGCAGCCCAGACAGCCCACCCCTCCACTTT.